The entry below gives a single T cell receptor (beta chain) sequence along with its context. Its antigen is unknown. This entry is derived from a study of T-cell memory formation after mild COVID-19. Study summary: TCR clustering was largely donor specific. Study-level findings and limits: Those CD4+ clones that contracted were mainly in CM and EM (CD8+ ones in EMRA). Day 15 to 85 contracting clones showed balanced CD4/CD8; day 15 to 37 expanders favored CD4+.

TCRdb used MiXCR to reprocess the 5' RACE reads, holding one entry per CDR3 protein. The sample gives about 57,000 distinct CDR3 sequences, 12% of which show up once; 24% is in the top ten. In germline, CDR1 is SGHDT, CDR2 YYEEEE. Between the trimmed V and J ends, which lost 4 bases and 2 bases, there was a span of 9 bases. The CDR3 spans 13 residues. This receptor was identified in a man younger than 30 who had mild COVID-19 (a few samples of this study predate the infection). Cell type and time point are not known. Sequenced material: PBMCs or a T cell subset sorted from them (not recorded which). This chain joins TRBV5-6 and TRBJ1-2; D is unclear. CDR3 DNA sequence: TGTGCCAGCAGCCCGGGGAAAAACTATGGCTACACCTTC. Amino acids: CASSPGKNYGYTF.